This TCR beta chain was obtained from a study of T-cell memory formation after mild COVID-19. Overall study findings and caveats: The main location of contracting CD4+ clones was CM and EM, and that of contracting CD8+ clones was EMRA.

About this clonotype itself: Its antigen is undetermined.

CDR1 MNHNS and CDR2 SASEGT come from the germline V gene. CDR3 size: 13 residues. The V end was cut by 8 bases, the J end by 3 bases, with 12 bases between. From 5'RACE with constant-segment primers came TCR alpha and TCR beta cDNA libraries that carried sample barcodes and UMIs. TCRdb reprocessed the 5' RACE reads with MiXCR, giving one entry per CDR3 protein. The sample has approximately 65,000 distinct CDR3 sequences, less than 9.5% seen once. The rearrangement joins TRBV6-1 to TRBJ2-3, with no clear D. This sequence originates from a man younger than 30 who had mild COVID-19 (a few samples of this study predate the infection). Cell type and time point are not known. The specimen was PBMCs or a T cell subset sorted from them (not recorded which). CDR3 amino acids: CASGPAGTDTQYF. The CDR3 DNA reads TGTGCCAGCGGTCCAGCTGGGACAGATACGCAGTATTTT.